Described below is a single TCR beta chain sequence and its context. What it binds is unknown. As to treatment: some 20 received Ad26.COV2.S at low or high dose, single or two shots; about 5 received placebo; per-sample allocation not given. Sampling happened 63 days after the first vaccine or placebo injection. The donor was a Boston adult aged 18-55 years. This sample was taken from a study of Ad26.COV2.S vaccination and SARS-CoV-2 variants. Study context: Ad26.COV2.S given intramuscularly, once or twice 56 days apart.

TCRdb keeps only in-frame clones here, not all; method: immunoSEQ multiplex PCR. The repertoire holds 240,000 or so clones, approximately 88% seen once, with about 10% in the top ten. With 6 bases removed from V and 2 bases from J, the gap between germline ends came to 4 bases. Per the germline V gene, CDR1 is MNHNS and CDR2 is SASEGT. CDR3 size: 11 residues. Whole-study findings and limits: Once vaccination had occurred, spike-specific CD8+ and CD4+ T cell responses reportedly showed substantial breadth. Placebo and vaccine recipients had non-spike TCR breadth that was similar.

The chain is built from TRBV6-1 and TRBJ2-5; no reliable D call. The origin of this receptor is a person between 18 and 60 years old who received the Ad26.COV2.S COVID-19 vaccine or a placebo. The material was peripheral blood, obtained in a trial of Ad26.COV2.S vaccine versus placebo. The CDR3 protein is CASSPQETQYF. CDR3 in DNA: TGTGCCAGCAGCCCACAAGAGACCCAGTACTTC.